Shown below are 10 T cell receptor beta chains from a single sample sequenced in a study of STAT5B mutations in CD4+ large granular lymphocyte leukemia. Assay: immunoSEQ multiplex PCR; the TCRdb copy retains only in-frame clones and omits some. Here the sample spans roughly 30,000 clones, roughly nine tenths being singletons. The sequenced material came from CD4+ T cells from blood buffy coats. The source is a human donor in good health.

The gene calls are TRBV5-1 and TRBJ2-1; tentatively, D is TRBD1 or TRBD2 (5 bases each). The CDR3 covers 17 residues. V was trimmed by 5 bases and J by 6 bases, leaving 24 bases between them. The germline gives CDR1 SGHRS, CDR2 YFSETQ. This CDR3 is CASSWGKGTRPFNEQFF. In DNA, the CDR3 is TGCGCCAGCAGTTGGGGGAAGGGAACTCGGCCCTTCAATGAGCAGTTCTTC.

V and J are TRBV6-6 and TRBJ2-7; TRBD2 might be the D (6 bases). Germline V gives CDR1 MNHNY, CDR2 SVGAGI (reference sequence). The germline V and J ends were trimmed by 5 bases and 1 base, with 15 bases remaining between them. This CDR3 spans 15 amino acids. CDR3 sequence reads: CASSRRDLISYEQYF. For the CDR3, the DNA is TGTGCCAGCAGTCGCCGGGACTTAATATCCTACGAGCAGTACTTC.

The rearrangement links TRBV25-1 to TRBJ1-1, with 7 bases identical to TRBD1. CDR1 and CDR2 (germline): MGHDK, SYGVNS. The J segment lost 5 bases and the V segment lost 1 base, leaving 4 bases of the junction unmatched. The CDR3 extends over 14 amino acids. CDR3 nucleotide sequence: TGTGCCAGCAGTGAATTAACAGGGGTTACTGAAGCTTTCTTT. Its protein is CASSELTGVTEAFF.

DNA of the CDR3: TGTGCCATAAAGGAAGGGTTTATGAGAAATCAGCCCCAGCATTTT. This gives the protein CAIKEGFMRNQPQHF. The rearrangement uses TRBV6-1 and TRBJ1-5; D ambiguous. Looked up from germline, CDR1 is MNHNS and CDR2 is SASEGT. The ends were cut back, 10 bases at V and 4 bases at J, with 20 bases in the middle. The CDR3 extends over 15 amino acids.

Only one count was recorded for this clone. This chain connects TRBV9 to TRBJ1-1, with D possibly TRBD1 on 6 matching bases. The V gene lost 0 bases and the J gene lost 2 bases, with 8 bases spanning the gap. Germline V gene sequence: CDR1 SGDLS, CDR2 YYNGEE. The CDR3 loop spans 14 amino acids. For the CDR3, the DNA is TGTGCCAGCAGCGTAGTAGGGGGAAACACTGAAGCTTTCTTT. The encoded protein is CASSVVGGNTEAFF.

This chain joins TRBV5-4 and TRBJ2-1; 9 bases map to TRBD2. V shed 4 bases and J 5 bases; nucleotides not matched to a gene: 10. Germline V CDR1 and CDR2: SGHNT, YYREEE (reference sequence). The CDR3 is made up of 16 amino acids. CDR3 DNA sequence: TGTGCCAGCAGCATGGGACTAGCCGCGCGAGACAATGAGCAGTTCTTC. Translation: CASSMGLAARDNEQFF. Supplemented by reference TRBV5-4 and TRBJ2-1, the full variable domain reads ETGVTQSPTHLIKTRGQQVTLRCSSQSGHNTVSWYQQALGQGPQFIFQYYREEENGRGNFPPRFSGLQFPNYSSELNVNALELDDSALYLCASSMGLAARDNEQFFGPGTRLTVL.

This clone was counted a single time. The CDR3 bases are TGTGCCAGCAGTTACCCGGGACTAGGGGCCGGGGAGCTGTTTTTT. This gives the protein CASSYPGLGAGELFF. This chain connects TRBV6-5 to TRBJ2-2, with TRBD2 identical over 8 bases. Trimming removed 2 bases from V and 6 bases from J; junction bases left unmatched: 5. The germline CDR1 and CDR2 sequences are MNHEY and SVGAGI. The CDR3 extends over 15 amino acids.

This sequence joins TRBV2 and TRBJ2-5, with 9 bases that match TRBD2. The CDR3 covers 15 residues. Germline V lookup: CDR1 SNHLY, CDR2 FYNNEI. J was trimmed by 11 bases and V by 3 bases; bases with no gene match: 13. The CDR3 reads CASSDLASGTGEQYF. CDR3 DNA: TGTGCCAGCAGTGATCTGGCTAGCGGGACGGGGGAGCAGTACTTC.

This clone was detected only a few times. The V gene is TRBV28, the J gene TRBJ2-7; D is unresolved. The CDR3 spans 12 residues. CDR1 is MDHEN, CDR2 SYDVKM, per germline. V was cut by 7 bases and J by 6 bases, with 13 bases left in between. The DNA of the CDR3 is TGTGCCAGCACCCAAGAAGGACGCGAGCAGTACTTC. Translated, it gives CASTQEGREQYF.

V gene TRBV19 combines with J gene TRBJ1-2, with 8 bases identical to TRBD1. The CDR3 is 13 residues long. The ends lost 10 bases at V and 5 bases at J; junction bases unmatched: 9. Germline V lookup: CDR1 LNHDA, CDR2 SQIVND (reference sequence). The CDR3: CATQQGDRYGYTF. The CDR3 DNA is TGTGCCACCCAACAGGGGGATAGGTATGGCTACACCTTC.